This is a list of T cell receptor beta chains from one sample in a study of OX40 agonist ivuxolimab in advanced cancers. Data came from immunoSEQ multiplex PCR; TCRdb stores just in-frame clones and leaves some out. The sample consists of around 100,000 clones, 75% to 95% of them appearing once. This specimen consisted of CD4+ or CD8+ T cells sorted from blood, obtained in a trial of the OX40 agonist ivuxolimab. Source of these receptors: an adult with an advanced solid tumor such as melanoma, head and neck, liver or kidney cancer. The CDR3 runs from the conserved cysteine through the conserved F or W. D genes are given only for firm matches. A clone size is listed for some rows: how often the clone was seen (once, few, many), or a class if it is expanded.

cdr3_nt: TGTGCCAGCAGCGACGTGGGAGGGGGTGCCTACAATGAGCAGTTCTTC; cdr3_aa: CASSDVGGGAYNEQFF; clone_size: -; d_call: -; v_call: TRBV9; j_call: TRBJ2-1
cdr3_nt: TGTGCCTGGAATCGCCCGGACAGGGGGGTTGAGCAGTTCTTC; cdr3_aa: CAWNRPDRGVEQFF; clone_size: -; d_call: TRBD1; v_call: TRBV30; j_call: TRBJ2-1
cdr3_nt: TGTGCCAGCAGCGTAGATGGGGAGACCCAGTACTTC; cdr3_aa: CASSVDGETQYF; clone_size: -; d_call: -; v_call: TRBV9; j_call: TRBJ2-5
cdr3_nt: TGTGCCAGCAGCTTGTCCCAAGACCCCCCCCAGTACTTC; cdr3_aa: CASSLSQDPPQYF; clone_size: -; d_call: -; v_call: TRBV7-2; j_call: TRBJ2-5
cdr3_nt: TGCGCCAGCAGTCAATCCCGGGACAGAACCTACAATGAGCAGTTCTTC; cdr3_aa: CASSQSRDRTYNEQFF; clone_size: -; d_call: TRBD1; v_call: TRBV23-1; j_call: TRBJ2-1
cdr3_nt: TGTGCCAGCAGCCTAACGCAGGGACCCTACGAGCAGTACTTC; cdr3_aa: CASSLTQGPYEQYF; clone_size: -; d_call: -; v_call: TRBV9; j_call: TRBJ2-7
cdr3_nt: TGCGCCAGCAGCCTGAGGGGCGAGACCCAGTACTTC; cdr3_aa: CASSLRGETQYF; clone_size: -; d_call: -; v_call: TRBV5-1; j_call: TRBJ2-5
cdr3_nt: TGTGCCAGCAGTGATCCTAGCGCGGAGAGCACAGATACGCAGTATTTT; cdr3_aa: CASSDPSAESTDTQYF; clone_size: once; d_call: -; v_call: TRBV25-1; j_call: TRBJ2-3
cdr3_nt: TGTGCCAGCAGTGAATCGGACAGGGGGAGGAGCGGCAATCAGCCCCAGCATTTT; cdr3_aa: CASSESDRGRSGNQPQHF; clone_size: -; d_call: TRBD1; v_call: TRBV6-1; j_call: TRBJ1-5
cdr3_nt: TGCGCCAGCAGTGAGTCCAGGGCATCTGAAGCTTTCTTT; cdr3_aa: CASSESRASEAFF; clone_size: -; d_call: -; v_call: TRBV10-1; j_call: TRBJ1-1
cdr3_nt: TGTGCCAGCAGCTTAGAGGGGGAAGGGATTACCTACGAGCAGTACTTC; cdr3_aa: CASSLEGEGITYEQYF; clone_size: -; d_call: -; v_call: TRBV7-9; j_call: TRBJ2-7
cdr3_nt: TGTGCCAGCAGCACACAAAGACTAGCCCCTGGGGAGCTGTTTTTT; cdr3_aa: CASSTQRLAPGELFF; clone_size: -; d_call: TRBD2; v_call: TRBV6-5; j_call: TRBJ2-2
cdr3_nt: TGTGCCTGGAGTGTCGGAGCGGGAGAGACAGATACGCAGTATTTT; cdr3_aa: CAWSVGAGETDTQYF; clone_size: -; d_call: TRBD2; v_call: TRBV30; j_call: TRBJ2-3
cdr3_nt: TGTGCCAGCAGTCCCCGTGGGACAGGGGTTGGCTACACCTTC; cdr3_aa: CASSPRGTGVGYTF; clone_size: -; d_call: TRBD1; v_call: TRBV2; j_call: TRBJ1-2
cdr3_nt: TGTGCCAGTAGTATAGGAGTTGGAGGGTTTAATGAGCAGTTCTTC; cdr3_aa: CASSIGVGGFNEQFF; clone_size: -; d_call: -; v_call: TRBV19; j_call: TRBJ2-1
cdr3_nt: TGTGCCAGTAGTATGGGACAGGGGCATCAGCCCCAGCATTTT; cdr3_aa: CASSMGQGHQPQHF; clone_size: few; d_call: TRBD1; v_call: TRBV19; j_call: TRBJ1-5
cdr3_nt: TGTGCCAGCAGTGAACCCGCGTCCCCTACAGATACGCAGTATTTT; cdr3_aa: CASSEPASPTDTQYF; clone_size: -; d_call: -; v_call: TRBV25-1; j_call: TRBJ2-3
cdr3_nt: TGTGCCAGCAGCACCGGGACTAGCGGGAGGACAAGCACAGATACGCAGTATTTT; cdr3_aa: CASSTGTSGRTSTDTQYF; clone_size: -; d_call: TRBD2; v_call: TRBV5-4; j_call: TRBJ2-3
cdr3_nt: TGCGCCAGCAGCTTTTCAAATGAGCAGTTCTTC; cdr3_aa: CASSFSNEQFF; clone_size: -; d_call: -; v_call: TRBV5-1; j_call: TRBJ2-1
cdr3_nt: TGTGCCAGCAGCTTAGAGGCGGGACTAGCCCAAAATGAGCAGTTCTTC; cdr3_aa: CASSLEAGLAQNEQFF; clone_size: -; d_call: TRBD2; v_call: TRBV7-2; j_call: TRBJ2-1
cdr3_nt: TGTGCCAGCAGTTTAAGCTGGGGTGGCTACACCTTC; cdr3_aa: CASSLSWGGYTF; clone_size: -; d_call: -; v_call: TRBV28; j_call: TRBJ1-2
cdr3_nt: TGTGCCAGCAGCTCCTCCCCTACAGGGGGCCCCTACGAGCAGTACTTC; cdr3_aa: CASSSSPTGGPYEQYF; clone_size: -; d_call: TRBD1; v_call: TRBV13; j_call: TRBJ2-7
cdr3_nt: TGTGCCAGCAGTTACTCGAGGCGGGGAAATCAGCCCCAGCATTTT; cdr3_aa: CASSYSRRGNQPQHF; clone_size: -; d_call: -; v_call: TRBV6-5; j_call: TRBJ1-5
cdr3_nt: TGTGCCAGCAGCTTGGCCGGAGCGGGAGTACATACGCAGTATTTT; cdr3_aa: CASSLAGAGVHTQYF; clone_size: once; d_call: TRBD2; v_call: TRBV5-8; j_call: TRBJ2-3
cdr3_nt: TGTGCCAGCAGCCAAGATGGAGCTAGCGGTACAAGCACAGATACGCAGTATTTT; cdr3_aa: CASSQDGASGTSTDTQYF; clone_size: -; d_call: TRBD2; v_call: TRBV4-2; j_call: TRBJ2-3
cdr3_nt: TGTGCCAGCAGTTACTCAAGGGTTCGCAACGAGCAGTACTTC; cdr3_aa: CASSYSRVRNEQYF; clone_size: once; d_call: -; v_call: TRBV6-5; j_call: TRBJ2-7
cdr3_nt: TGTGCCAGCAGCGCAAGGGGAACTAGCGGAGGAGAGGTAGCCAAAAACATTCAGTACTTC; cdr3_aa: CASSARGTSGGEVAKNIQYF; clone_size: -; d_call: TRBD2; v_call: TRBV4-2; j_call: TRBJ2-4
cdr3_nt: TGTGCCAGCAAGGCGGGCGCTTTCTCCTACGAGCAGTACTTC; cdr3_aa: CASKAGAFSYEQYF; clone_size: -; d_call: -; v_call: TRBV6-5; j_call: TRBJ2-7
cdr3_nt: TGCGCCAGCAGCGTACTAGCGGGAGACTACAATGAGCAGTTCTTC; cdr3_aa: CASSVLAGDYNEQFF; clone_size: few; d_call: TRBD2; v_call: TRBV5-1; j_call: TRBJ2-1
cdr3_nt: TGTGCCAGCAGCGTCTCCATACGTGCGCAGTATTTT; cdr3_aa: CASSVSIRAQYF; clone_size: -; d_call: -; v_call: TRBV7-2; j_call: TRBJ2-3
cdr3_nt: TGTGCCAGCAGTTACGATTCTAGCGGGAGGAGGGGAAATGAGCAGTTCTTC; cdr3_aa: CASSYDSSGRRGNEQFF; clone_size: few; d_call: TRBD2; v_call: TRBV28; j_call: TRBJ2-1
cdr3_nt: TGTGCCAGTAGTTGGGAGAATGAAAAACTGTTTTTT; cdr3_aa: CASSWENEKLFF; clone_size: -; d_call: -; v_call: TRBV19; j_call: TRBJ1-4
cdr3_nt: TGTGCCAGCAGTGTGACAGTAGTGACCAATGAAAAACTGTTTTTT; cdr3_aa: CASSVTVVTNEKLFF; clone_size: -; d_call: -; v_call: TRBV6-1; j_call: TRBJ1-4
cdr3_nt: TGCGCCAGCCCCGGAGGGGCGGGCCCTCCCTATGGCTACACCTTC; cdr3_aa: CASPGGAGPPYGYTF; clone_size: -; d_call: -; v_call: TRBV10-1; j_call: TRBJ1-2
cdr3_nt: TGTGCCACCAGAAGGGAGGGGGCTAGAAATGAGCAGTTCTTC; cdr3_aa: CATRREGARNEQFF; clone_size: -; d_call: -; v_call: TRBV19; j_call: TRBJ2-1
cdr3_nt: TGTGCCTGGAGTGTCCCAGCACTCTACAATGAGCAGTTCTTC; cdr3_aa: CAWSVPALYNEQFF; clone_size: once; d_call: -; v_call: TRBV30; j_call: TRBJ2-1
cdr3_nt: TGTGCCAGCAAAGGGGGCGTGGAGACCCAGTACTTC; cdr3_aa: CASKGGVETQYF; clone_size: -; d_call: TRBD1; v_call: TRBV2; j_call: TRBJ2-5
cdr3_nt: TGTGCCAGTAGTATGGGGACTAGCCGATACAATGAGCAGTTCTTC; cdr3_aa: CASSMGTSRYNEQFF; clone_size: once; d_call: TRBD2; v_call: TRBV19; j_call: TRBJ2-1
cdr3_nt: TGTGCCAGCAGCCGGGGACAGGGACTCTACAATGAGCAGTTCTTC; cdr3_aa: CASSRGQGLYNEQFF; clone_size: -; d_call: TRBD1; v_call: TRBV11-3; j_call: TRBJ2-1
cdr3_nt: TGCGCCAGCAGTGCGACTAGCGGGAGTGTGCGGGAGCTGTTTTTT; cdr3_aa: CASSATSGSVRELFF; clone_size: -; d_call: TRBD2; v_call: TRBV10-2; j_call: TRBJ2-2
cdr3_nt: TGTGCCAGCAGCTTGGCACCGGGAGAAGAGACCCAGTACTTC; cdr3_aa: CASSLAPGEETQYF; clone_size: -; d_call: -; v_call: TRBV5-6; j_call: TRBJ2-5
cdr3_nt: TGCAGCGTGAGACAGGGGGCGAGCACAGATACGCAGTATTTT; cdr3_aa: CSVRQGASTDTQYF; clone_size: -; d_call: TRBD1; v_call: TRBV29-1; j_call: TRBJ2-3
cdr3_nt: TGCGCCAGCAGCTTAGGGACACACTCTGGGGCCAACGTCCTGACTTTC; cdr3_aa: CASSLGTHSGANVLTF; clone_size: -; d_call: -; v_call: TRBV5-1; j_call: TRBJ2-6
cdr3_nt: TGTGCCAGTAGTATTGTGGGAGTTATGGGAGACATTCAGTACTTC; cdr3_aa: CASSIVGVMGDIQYF; clone_size: -; d_call: -; v_call: TRBV19; j_call: TRBJ2-4
cdr3_nt: TGTGCCAGCAGCTTAGAGGGGACTAGCCCAATAAATGAGCAGTTCTTC; cdr3_aa: CASSLEGTSPINEQFF; clone_size: few; d_call: TRBD2; v_call: TRBV7-9; j_call: TRBJ2-1
cdr3_nt: TGTGCCAGCAGCTCCGACAGGGGTGCGTACAATGAGCAGTTCTTC; cdr3_aa: CASSSDRGAYNEQFF; clone_size: -; d_call: TRBD1; v_call: TRBV7-2; j_call: TRBJ2-1
cdr3_nt: TGCGCCAGCAGCCAGACTAGCGACCCCTCCTACGAGCAGTACTTC; cdr3_aa: CASSQTSDPSYEQYF; clone_size: once; d_call: TRBD2; v_call: TRBV4-1; j_call: TRBJ2-7
cdr3_nt: TGTGCCAGCAGCTTAGGAGTTTTCGGGATCTCCTACGAGCAGTACTTC; cdr3_aa: CASSLGVFGISYEQYF; clone_size: -; d_call: -; v_call: TRBV7-9; j_call: TRBJ2-7
cdr3_nt: TGTGCCAGCAGTGAAGGCCTGCTAGTGTCCGGGGAGCTGTTTTTT; cdr3_aa: CASSEGLLVSGELFF; clone_size: -; d_call: -; v_call: TRBV2; j_call: TRBJ2-2
cdr3_nt: TGTGCCAGTAGTATGGGGTATCCCAAAAACATTCAGTACTTC; cdr3_aa: CASSMGYPKNIQYF; clone_size: -; d_call: -; v_call: TRBV19; j_call: TRBJ2-4